The 15 T cell receptor beta chains reported below all come from one sample, sequenced in a study of shared clonotypes between healthy human individuals. TCRdb keeps only in-frame clones here, not all; method: immunoSEQ multiplex PCR. This table holds more than 2 million clones, roughly 94% found once. The sequenced sample was naive CD4+ T cells sorted from blood. The subset is: CD45RA+ positively selected. All receptors derive from a man between 18 and 35 years old in good health.

CDR3 in DNA: TGCGCCAGCAGCCTCCTGACTGACCCCTACGAGCAGTACTTC. Protein: CASSLLTDPYEQYF. V and J are TRBV5-1 and TRBJ2-7; no clear D gene. V was shortened by 4 bases and J by 2 bases, with 13 bases between the two germline ends. CDR1 and CDR2 from the germline V gene are SGHRS and YFSETQ. The length of the CDR3 is 14 residues.

As to this clone: An end of the junction differs from the germline gene, which may be a read error. The chain uses TRBV7-7 and TRBJ2-2, with TRBD2 identical over 9 bases. Per germline, CDR1 SSHAT and CDR2 FNYEAQ (reference sequence). This CDR3 comprises 16 residues. The CDR3 sequence: CASSPGLALNTGELFF. CDR3 DNA: TGTGCTAGCAGCCCGGGACTAGCCTTGAACACCGGGGAGCTGTTTTTT.

This sequence joins TRBV7-9 and TRBJ2-7; 9 nucleotides match TRBD1. Per the germline V gene, CDR1 is SEHNR and CDR2 is FQNEAQ (reference sequence). With 5 bases clipped from V and 3 bases from J, the junction kept 8 bases outside the gene matches. This CDR3 spans 15 amino acids. The CDR3 sequence: CASSLRRQGGYEQYF. CDR3 nucleotides: TGTGCCAGCAGCCTCAGACGACAGGGGGGCTACGAGCAGTACTTC.

The V call is TRBV28, the J call TRBJ2-3; D could derive from TRBD1 or TRBD2 (5 bases each). The CDR3 covers 14 residues. Germline lookup yields CDR1 MDHEN and CDR2 SYDVKM. The V and J ends lost 8 bases and 4 bases respectively, with 16 bases between them. CDR3 in amino acids: CASAPRGAADTQYF. CDR3 coding DNA: TGTGCCAGCGCCCCGAGAGGGGCCGCAGATACGCAGTATTTT.

The chain couples TRBV28 to TRBJ1-5; the match to TRBD1 covers 7 bases. The CDR3 consists of 14 residues. Trimming took 8 bases from V and 0 from J; bases not matched to a gene: 4. Germline CDR1 reads MDHEN; CDR2 reads SYDVKM. The chain's CDR3 is CASWGQYSNQPQHF. DNA for the CDR3: TGTGCCAGCTGGGGACAGTATAGCAATCAGCCCCAGCATTTT.

The V and J genes are TRBV29-1 and TRBJ2-7; D remains unclear. The V and J ends lost 5 bases and 4 bases respectively, with 12 bases between them. The V gene's germline CDR1 is SQVTM and CDR2 ANQGSEA. This CDR3 has 12 amino acids. The CDR3 is CSVLVTGYEQYF. CDR3 in DNA: TGCAGCGTTCTGGTAACGGGTTACGAGCAGTACTTC.

The chain carries TRBV2 and TRBJ1-1; a possible D gene is TRBD1 (5 bases). V was clipped by 6 bases and J by 11 bases, with 22 bases between them. The germline V gene encodes CDR1 SNHLY and CDR2 FYNNEI. The CDR3 has 14 amino acids. The CDR3 sequence is CASSSSGALVPAFF. In DNA form, the CDR3 reads TGTGCCAGCAGCTCGTCCGGGGCACTCGTCCCCGCTTTCTTT.

The rearrangement links TRBV6-6 to TRBJ1-4, with TRBD1 identical over 7 bases. The J segment lost 3 bases and the V segment lost 5 bases, leaving 9 bases of the junction unmatched. The germline CDR1 and CDR2 sequences are MNHNY and SVGAGI (reference sequence). The CDR3 contains 16 residues. Here the CDR3 DNA reads TGTGCCAGCAGTACCCCAGGGGGGGGATCTAATGAAAAACTGTTTTTT. Protein: CASSTPGGGSNEKLFF.

This sequence joins TRBV4-1 and TRBJ2-5; the match to TRBD2 covers 7 bases. J was trimmed by 1 base and V by 2 bases; bases with no gene match: 4. Germline CDR1 is MGHRA and CDR2 is YSYEKL. The CDR3 contains 15 residues. The DNA for the CDR3 is TGCGCCAGCAGCCAATCAAGCGGGATCCAAGAGACCCAGTACTTC. Amino acids: CASSQSSGIQETQYF.

Details on this clone: This same CDR3 is encoded by further DNA sequences in the sample. This rearrangement joins TRBV5-1 to TRBJ2-2; TRBD1 matches at 8 bases. Trimming removed 4 bases from V and 1 base from J; junction bases left unmatched: 3. The germline CDR1 and CDR2 sequences are SGHRS and YFSETQ. This CDR3 has 15 residues. The CDR3 spells CASSPDRGNTGELFF. DNA for the CDR3: TGCGCCAGCAGCCCTGACAGGGGGAACACCGGGGAGCTGTTTTTT. The full variable domain, completed using reference TRBV5-1 and TRBJ2-2, is KAGVTQTPRYLIKTRGQQVTLSCSPISGHRSVSWYQQTPGQGLQFLFEYFSETQRNKGNFPGRFSGRQFSNSRSEMNVSTLELGDSALYLCASSPDRGNTGELFFGEGSRLTVL.

The chain combines TRBV10-2 with TRBJ1-3; D not resolved. CDR1 is WSHSY, CDR2 SAAADI, per germline. Between the trimmed V and J ends, which lost 2 bases and 2 bases, there was a span of 10 bases. The CDR3 length is 15 residues. The CDR3 loop reads CASSEIGNTGNTIYF. The CDR3 region has the DNA TGCGCCAGCAGTGAGATAGGCAATACTGGAAACACCATATATTTT.

The chain recombines TRBV5-1 with TRBJ1-1; the match to TRBD1 covers 9 bases. With V trimmed by 4 bases and J by 1 base, 11 bases remained unmatched. Germline V gives CDR1 SGHRS, CDR2 YFSETQ. CDR3 length equals 17 residues. For the CDR3, the DNA is TGCGCCAGCAGCCTTAGACAGGGGGATCGGGCGAACACTGAAGCTTTCTTT. It translates to CASSLRQGDRANTEAFF. Full variable domain (rest looked up from reference TRBV5-1 and TRBJ1-1): KAGVTQTPRYLIKTRGQQVTLSCSPISGHRSVSWYQQTPGQGLQFLFEYFSETQRNKGNFPGRFSGRQFSNSRSEMNVSTLELGDSALYLCASSLRQGDRANTEAFFGQGTRLTVV.

The chain is built from TRBV7-8 and TRBJ1-1; TRBD1 agrees at 7 bases. Germline values: CDR1 SGHVS, CDR2 FQNEAQ. The ends lost 5 bases at V and 5 bases at J; junction bases unmatched: 5. The CDR3 consists of 13 residues. The CDR3 DNA reads TGTGCCAGCAGCAGGGGGCAGGTGACTGAAGCTTTCTTT. Encoded protein: CASSRGQVTEAFF. Full variable domain (rest looked up from reference TRBV7-8 and TRBJ1-1): GAGVSQSPRYKVAKRGQDVALRCDPISGHVSLFWYQQALGQGPEFLTYFQNEAQLDKSGLPSDRFFAERPEGSVSTLKIQRTQQEDSAVYLCASSRGQVTEAFFGQGTRLTVV.

The chain links TRBV5-1 to TRBJ1-1; possibly TRBD1 for D (6 bases). CDR1 and CDR2 from the germline V gene are SGHRS and YFSETQ. The CDR3 is 15 residues long. V dropped 0 bases and J dropped 2 bases, with 11 bases sitting between them. The CDR3 DNA is TGCGCCAGCAGCTTGGCCGACAGGAGTAACACTGAAGCTTTCTTT. Translation gives CASSLADRSNTEAFF.

The chain combines TRBV10-1 with TRBJ2-5; TRBD2 might be the D (6 bases). From germline, CDR1 is WNHNN and CDR2 SYGVQD (reference sequence). The ends were cut back, 0 bases at V and 0 bases at J, with 11 bases in the middle. The CDR3 runs 16 residues. DNA for the CDR3: TGCGCCAGCAGTGAGTCGGGGGGACTGTACCAAGAGACCCAGTACTTC. It translates to CASSESGGLYQETQYF.